This TCR beta chain was sequenced during a study of a mutant IDH1 vaccine in newly diagnosed glioma. Stated time point: baseline, week 1 (first vaccination visit). Treatment described: pre-vaccination baseline after standard-of-care therapy. The V and J ends lost 5 bases and 9 bases, in that order; junction bases with no gene match: 4. Germline V gene sequence: CDR1 KGHSH, CDR2 LQKENI. The CDR3 extends over 13 amino acids. The assay was immunoSEQ multiplex PCR, and TCRdb's table has in-frame clones only and misses some. This table has 25,000 to 35,000 clones, approximately 90% appearing once. Concerning this clone: What it binds is not known.

Study observations and caveats: Whatever changes occurred in top peripheral T cell clonotypes seemed unrelated to pseudoprogression.

This receptor was taken from a woman aged 35 to 49 with glioma. The V and J genes are TRBV18 and TRBJ1-1; 12 bases fit TRBD1. The specimen comprised PBMCs, sampled from a glioma patient treated with radiotherapy, temozolomide or both. CDR3 sequence: CASSTGTGGKAFF. The CDR3 nucleotides are TGTGCCAGCTCAACCGGGACAGGGGGCAAAGCTTTCTTT.